This T cell receptor (beta chain) is from a study of blood T cell repertoires in COVID-19. In the study overall: The analysed material was cDNA or gDNA that came from T cells, B-cell-depleted T cells, or PBMCs.

In the study's own analysis: Amplification of reference gene primers was used by the study to estimate nucleated cell counts. Clones were sequenced by immunoSEQ multiplex PCR, and TCRdb holds only the in-frame ones, with some missing. V, J and clone size were drawn from that table, and D and trimming were deduced from the DNA. This table has about 88,000 clones, 75% to 90% appearing once. V was cut by 4 bases and J by 2 bases, with 14 bases left in between. The germline V gene encodes CDR1 SGHRS and CDR2 YFSETQ. There are 15 residues in the CDR3. V gene TRBV5-1 combines with J gene TRBJ2-3; a weak D match, TRBD1 (6 bases). The sequence came from a male donor with acute or convalescent COVID-19. The specimen sequenced was peripheral blood. CDR3 sequence (DNA): TGCGCCAGCAGCCCGAGGACAGCGCCCACAGATACGCAGTATTTT. Its protein product is CASSPRTAPTDTQYF.